These 21 T cell receptor beta chains were all obtained from the same sample, sequenced in a study of regulatory T cells in long-lasting Graves disease. Noted time point: newly diagnosed GD, antithyroid drugs for less than 3 months. PBMC RNA served as the TCR library source. HTBI primers from iRepertoire and Arm-PCR of CDR3 regions yielded the TCR beta libraries. Each CDR3 protein is one row after TCRdb ran MiXCR on the multiplex PCR reads. The sample holds 350,000 to 550,000 distinct CDR3 sequences, under 15% seen once. In addition, the sample was reused for a study of T cells in Graves' hyperthyroidism and ophthalmopathy.

Material: peripheral blood mononuclear cells (PBMCs), obtained at new diagnosis, from a patient treated with antithyroid drugs. These receptor sequences come from a woman aged 30 to 39 with Graves disease.

The V gene is TRBV28, the J gene TRBJ2-3; 8 bases match TRBD2. The trim removed 6 bases at V and 3 bases at J, leaving 11 bases unmatched. Germline V CDR1 and CDR2: MDHEN, SYDVKM. This CDR3 spans 16 amino acids. The CDR3 protein is CASRDPGLAGTDTQYF. As DNA, the CDR3 is TGTGCCAGCAGAGACCCCGGGTTAGCGGGAACAGATACGCAGTATTTT.

This clonotype was recorded a few times. Germline is not matched at one junction end, which may reflect a read error. The chain has TRBV7-9 and TRBJ1-1, with D possibly being TRBD1 (6 bases). CDR1 and CDR2 from the germline V gene are SEHNR and FQNEAQ (reference sequence). The CDR3 is made up of 12 amino acids. The chain's CDR3 is CASRWSGGDVLF. The CDR3, as DNA: TGTGCCAGCAGATGGAGTGGGGGCGACGTTCTCTTT.

This clonotype appeared many times. CDR3: CASSLEPRDEQYF. The CDR3 coding sequence is TGTGCCAGCAGCTTAGAGCCCCGGGACGAGCAGTACTTC. The gene calls are TRBV7-6 and TRBJ2-7; no reliable D call. The CDR3 runs 13 residues. The germline V gene has CDR1 SGHVS and CDR2 FNYEAQ. The germline V and J ends were trimmed by 1 base and 5 bases, with 9 bases remaining between them.

This chain uses TRBV15 with TRBJ1-6, with D tentatively TRBD1 (5 bases). Trimming removed 5 bases from V and 4 bases from J, with 12 bases in between. Per the germline V gene, CDR1 is LNHNV and CDR2 is YYDKDF (reference sequence). This CDR3 has 15 residues. CDR3 sequence: CATSGTGPYNSPLHF. For the CDR3, the DNA is TGTGCCACCAGCGGAACGGGACCTTATAATTCACCCCTCCACTTT.

This clonotype was detected a few times. V is TRBV9 and J is TRBJ2-2; D might be TRBD2 (5 bases). Germline values: CDR1 SGDLS, CDR2 YYNGEE. The CDR3 is 15 amino acids. Trimming pared 2 bases from V and 0 bases from J, leaving 8 bases between. This CDR3 is CASSVIGTNTGELFF. DNA of the CDR3: TGTGCCAGCAGCGTTATCGGGACGAACACCGGGGAGCTGTTTTTT.

The V and J genes are TRBV5-1 and TRBJ2-5, with 11 bases identical to TRBD2. J lost 7 bases, V lost 0 bases, and 11 bases had no gene match. This CDR3 comprises 17 residues. Per germline, CDR1 SGHRS and CDR2 YFSETQ. The CDR3 region is CASSLDLLAGVSGTQYF. The CDR3 region has the DNA TGCGCCAGCAGCTTGGATTTACTAGCGGGAGTCTCCGGGACCCAGTACTTC. The full variable domain, with the rest looked up from reference TRBV5-1 and TRBJ2-5, is KAGVTQTPRYLIKTRGQQVTLSCSPISGHRSVSWYQQTPGQGLQFLFEYFSETQRNKGNFPGRFSGRQFSNSRSEMNVSTLELGDSALYLCASSLDLLAGVSGTQYFGPGTRLLVL.

Worth noting for this clonotype: With a much larger clone just one base away, this may be a read error. The rearrangement links TRBV7-9 to TRBJ2-7; D uncertain. With 4 bases removed from V and 0 bases from J, the gap between germline ends came to 10 bases. CDR1 SEHNR and CDR2 FQNEAQ come from the germline V gene (reference sequence). The CDR3 extends over 14 amino acids. CDR3 amino acids: CASSWTMSSYEQYF. The CDR3 DNA follows: TGTGCCAGCAGCTGGACCATGAGCTCCTACGAGCAGTACTTC.

As for this clonotype: A much larger clone lies one base from this, so it may be a read error. The V gene is TRBV18, the J gene TRBJ1-1; TRBD1 might be the D (6 bases). The CDR3 has 13 amino acids. CDR1 and CDR2 (germline): KGHSH, LQKENI. The DNA of the CDR3 is TGTGCCAGCCCACCGGGACACCACACTGAAGCTTTCTTT. Translation gives CASPPGHHTEAFF.

The CDR3 loop reads CASRYKREPTGELFF. Written as DNA, the CDR3 is TGTGCCAGCAGATACAAGCGGGAGCCCACCGGGGAGCTGTTTTTT. J is TRBJ2-2 and V is TRBV12-3 or TRBV12-4; 8 bases are a match to TRBD2. V dropped 6 bases and J dropped 4; count of bases not matched to a gene: 7. This CDR3 region has 15 residues.

This clonotype was seen many times. This sequence joins TRBV11-3 and TRBJ2-3, with 8 bases aligning to TRBD2. The germline CDR1 and CDR2 sequences are SGHNT and YENEEA. Trimming at V came to 2 bases and at J to 4 bases, leaving 5 bases not matched to a gene. The CDR3 is made up of 15 amino acids. The chain's CDR3 is CASSLRGGRPDTQYF. The CDR3 DNA is TGTGCCAGCAGCTTAAGGGGCGGGAGGCCAGATACGCAGTATTTT.

This clonotype was counted ten times or more. This chain connects TRBV20-1 to TRBJ2-1; D ambiguous. This CDR3 comprises 15 residues. Deletions cut 5 bases from V and 0 bases from J, with 14 bases between. Germline lookup yields CDR1 DFQATT and CDR2 SNEGSKA (reference sequence). The chain's CDR3 is CSAQRAPSSYNEQFF. CDR3 nucleotide sequence: TGCAGTGCTCAAAGGGCCCCAAGCTCCTACAATGAGCAGTTCTTC.

This clonotype was seen only a few times. V and J are TRBV29-1 and TRBJ2-5; a possible D gene is TRBD2 (5 bases). Germline V gives CDR1 SQVTM, CDR2 ANQGSEA. The V gene lost 3 bases and the J gene lost 5 bases, with 13 bases spanning the gap. This CDR3 region has 13 residues. The CDR3 DNA reads TGCAGCGTTGAGGAGGTTTACTGGGAGACCCAGTACTTC. This translates into CSVEEVYWETQYF.

In this sample, this clonotype turned up a few times. The chain's CDR3 is CASSHTGGRLYEQYF. The CDR3 DNA is TGCGCCAGCAGCCATACAGGGGGCCGGTTGTACGAGCAGTACTTC. This chain connects TRBV4-1 to TRBJ2-7, with TRBD1 identical over 9 bases. The CDR3 has 15 amino acids. V shed 3 bases and J 4 bases; nucleotides not matched to a gene: 7. The germline CDR1 and CDR2 sequences are MGHRA and YSYEKL.

There are a few counts of this clonotype. This chain uses TRBV9 with TRBJ2-2, with D possibly TRBD1 on 5 matching bases. Germline CDR1 and CDR2: SGDLS and YYNGEE. This CDR3 comprises 16 residues. V lost 6 bases and J lost 5, with 20 bases in between. CDR3 sequence (DNA): TGTGCCAGCAACGCTACTCCGCTGGGGCTGACCGGGGAGCTGTTTTTT. This encodes CASNATPLGLTGELFF.

As regards this clonotype: The likely explanation is a read error, given a far larger clone one base away. This chain uses TRBV28 with TRBJ2-1, with 11 bases fitting TRBD2. The J call is doubtful: the DNA matches TRBJ2-3 better. The V gene's germline CDR1 is MDHEN and CDR2 SYDVKM. This CDR3 spans 15 amino acids. The CDR3 region has the DNA TGTGCCTGCATCACTAGCGGGAGAAGCCCAGATACGCAGTATTTT. Protein sequence: CACITSGRSPDTQYF.

This clonotype was detected ten times or more. The J gene is TRBJ1-2, the V gene TRBV4-1; D is uncertain. The CDR3 is made up of 13 amino acids. The V gene's germline CDR1 is MGHRA and CDR2 YSYEKL. V was cut by 8 bases and J by 4 bases, with 14 bases left in between. The CDR3 DNA reads as TGCGCCAGCGCCCCGACGTGGGGCTATGGCTACACCTTC. Translated: CASAPTWGYGYTF.

This clonotype was found a few times. The CDR3 DNA reads as TGTGCCAGCAGCCACCTGACGGATGAAAAACTGTTTTTT. This sequence encodes CASSHLTDEKLFF. This chain connects TRBV14 to TRBJ1-4; D gene ambiguous. Germline-derived CDR1 and CDR2 are SGHDN and FVKESK. V was clipped by 3 bases and J by 6 bases, with 8 bases between them. The CDR3 contains 13 residues.

This clonotype turned up a few times. This rearrangement joins TRBV29-1 to TRBJ1-2; a possible D gene is TRBD1 (5 bases). The germline CDR1 and CDR2 sequences are SQVTM and ANQGSEA. The CDR3 runs 12 residues. V lost 3 bases to trimming and J lost 12 bases, with 17 bases between them. CDR3 nucleotide sequence: TGCAGCGTTGAGTGGCAGGGTGGGGCGGACACCTTC. Translation gives CSVEWQGGADTF.

The J gene is TRBJ2-7, the V gene TRBV2; TRBD2 matches at 8 bases. V lost 8 bases to trimming and J lost 3 bases; unmatched junction nucleotides: 6. This CDR3 has 13 amino acids. Germline V lookup: CDR1 SNHLY, CDR2 FYNNEI. CDR3 nucleotide sequence: TGTGCCAGCGAGCGGGAGAAGAGCTACGAGCAGTACTTC. Its translation is CASEREKSYEQYF.

This chain links TRBV6-1 with TRBJ1-2; D remains unclear. CDR1 and CDR2 from the germline V gene are MNHNS and SASEGT. CDR3 length: 13 amino acids. The V end was cut by 8 bases, the J end by 0 bases, with 10 bases between. The CDR3 loop reads CASSAEANYGYTF. In nucleotides, the CDR3 is TGTGCCAGCTCCGCGGAAGCTAACTATGGCTACACCTTC.

In this sample, this clonotype turned up many times. This chain connects TRBV28 to TRBJ2-5, with TRBD2 identical over 7 bases. This CDR3 is 16 amino acids long. The ends lost 5 bases at V and 4 bases at J; junction bases unmatched: 13. Germline assignment: CDR1 MDHEN and CDR2 SYDVKM. The CDR3 reads CASSPLWREITETQYF. The CDR3 DNA is TGTGCCAGCAGTCCCCTGTGGCGGGAGATTACAGAGACCCAGTACTTC.